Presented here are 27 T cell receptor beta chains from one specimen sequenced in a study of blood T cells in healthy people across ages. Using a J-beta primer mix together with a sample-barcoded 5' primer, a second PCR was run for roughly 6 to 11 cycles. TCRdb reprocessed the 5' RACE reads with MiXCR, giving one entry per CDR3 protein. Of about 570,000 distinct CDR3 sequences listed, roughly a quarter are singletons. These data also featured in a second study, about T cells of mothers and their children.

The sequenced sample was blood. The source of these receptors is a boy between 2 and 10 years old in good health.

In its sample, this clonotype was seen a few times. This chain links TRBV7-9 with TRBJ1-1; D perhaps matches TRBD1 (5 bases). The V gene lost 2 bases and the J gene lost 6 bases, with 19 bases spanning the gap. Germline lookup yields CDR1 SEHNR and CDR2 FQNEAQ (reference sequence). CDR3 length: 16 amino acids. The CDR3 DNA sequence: TGTGCCAGCAGCTTAATCTATAGGGACCGCAGGGCTGAAGCTTTCTTT. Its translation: CASSLIYRDRRAEAFF.

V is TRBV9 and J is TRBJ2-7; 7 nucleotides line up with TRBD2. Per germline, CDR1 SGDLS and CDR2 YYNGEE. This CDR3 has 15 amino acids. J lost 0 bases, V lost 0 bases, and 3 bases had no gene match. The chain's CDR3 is CASSVGGTTSYEQYF. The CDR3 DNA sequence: TGTGCCAGCAGCGTAGGGGGGACTACCTCCTACGAGCAGTACTTC.

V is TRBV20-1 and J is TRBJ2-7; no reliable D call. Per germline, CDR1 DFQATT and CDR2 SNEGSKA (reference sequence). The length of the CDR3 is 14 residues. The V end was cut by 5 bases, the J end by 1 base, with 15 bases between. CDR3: CSAPLDVGSYEQYF. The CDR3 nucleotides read TGCAGTGCTCCACTCGACGTGGGTTCCTACGAGCAGTACTTC.

DNA of the CDR3: TGCAGCGTTTGGAGCCTAGCCAAAAACATTCAGTACTTC. This sequence encodes CSVWSLAKNIQYF. The chain couples TRBV29-1 to TRBJ2-4; D remains unclear. V lost 5 bases to trimming and J lost 0 bases, with 8 bases between them. The germline CDR1 and CDR2 sequences are SQVTM and ANQGSEA. The CDR3 is 13 residues long.

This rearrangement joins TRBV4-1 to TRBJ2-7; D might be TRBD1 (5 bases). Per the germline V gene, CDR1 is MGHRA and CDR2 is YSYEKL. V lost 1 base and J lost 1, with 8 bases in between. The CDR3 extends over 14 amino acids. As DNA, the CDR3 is TGCGCCAGCAGCCAAGTCTCAGGGTCCTACGAGCAGTACTTC. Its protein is CASSQVSGSYEQYF.

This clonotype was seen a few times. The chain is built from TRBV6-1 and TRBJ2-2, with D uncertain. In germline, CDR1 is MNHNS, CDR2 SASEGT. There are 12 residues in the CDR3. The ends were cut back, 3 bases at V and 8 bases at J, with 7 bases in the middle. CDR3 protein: CASSETTGELFF. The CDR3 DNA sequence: TGTGCCAGCAGTGAGACCACGGGGGAGCTGTTTTTT.

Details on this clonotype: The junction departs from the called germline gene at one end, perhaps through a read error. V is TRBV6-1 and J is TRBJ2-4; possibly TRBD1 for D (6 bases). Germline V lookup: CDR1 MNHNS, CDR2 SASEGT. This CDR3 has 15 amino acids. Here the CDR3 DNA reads TGTGCCGGCAGTGTTCGCCGGGACAACAAAAACATTCAGTACTTC. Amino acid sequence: CAGSVRRDNKNIQYF.

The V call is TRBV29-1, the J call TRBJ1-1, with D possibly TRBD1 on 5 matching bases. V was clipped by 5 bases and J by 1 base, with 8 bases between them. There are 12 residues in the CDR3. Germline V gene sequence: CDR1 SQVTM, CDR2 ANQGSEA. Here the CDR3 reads CSVSGTNTEAFF. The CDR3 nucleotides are TGCAGCGTTTCAGGGACGAACACTGAAGCTTTCTTT.

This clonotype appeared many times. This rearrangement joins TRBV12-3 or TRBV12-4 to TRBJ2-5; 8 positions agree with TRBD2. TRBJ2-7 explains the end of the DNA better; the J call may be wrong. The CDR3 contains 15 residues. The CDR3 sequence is CASSLNLAGGHEQYF. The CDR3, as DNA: TGTGCCAGCAGTTTGAATCTGGCGGGAGGACACGAGCAGTACTTC.

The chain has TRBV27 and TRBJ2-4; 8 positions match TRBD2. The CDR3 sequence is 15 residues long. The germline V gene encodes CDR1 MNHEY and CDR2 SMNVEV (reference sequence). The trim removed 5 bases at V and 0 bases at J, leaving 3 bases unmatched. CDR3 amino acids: CASSTSGIAKNIQYF. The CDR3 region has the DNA TGTGCCAGCAGTACTAGCGGAATAGCCAAAAACATTCAGTACTTC.

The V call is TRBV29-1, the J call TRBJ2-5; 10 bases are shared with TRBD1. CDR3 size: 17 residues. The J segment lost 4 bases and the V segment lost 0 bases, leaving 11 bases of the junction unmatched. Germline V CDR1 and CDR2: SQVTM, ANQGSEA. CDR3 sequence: CSVEDLPPGQGVETQYF. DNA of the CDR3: TGCAGCGTTGAAGATCTCCCCCCCGGACAGGGGGTAGAGACCCAGTACTTC.

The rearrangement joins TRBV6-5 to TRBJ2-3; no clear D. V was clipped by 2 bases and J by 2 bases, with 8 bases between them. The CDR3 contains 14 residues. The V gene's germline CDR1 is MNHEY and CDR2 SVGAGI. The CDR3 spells CASSYTGFTDTQYF. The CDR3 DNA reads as TGTGCCAGCAGTTACACCGGATTCACAGATACGCAGTATTTT.

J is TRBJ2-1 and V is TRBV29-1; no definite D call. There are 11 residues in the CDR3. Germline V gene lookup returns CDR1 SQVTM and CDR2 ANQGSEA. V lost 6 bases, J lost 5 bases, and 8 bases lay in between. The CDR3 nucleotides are TGCAGCGTCGCCCAACACAATGAGCAGTTCTTC. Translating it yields CSVAQHNEQFF.

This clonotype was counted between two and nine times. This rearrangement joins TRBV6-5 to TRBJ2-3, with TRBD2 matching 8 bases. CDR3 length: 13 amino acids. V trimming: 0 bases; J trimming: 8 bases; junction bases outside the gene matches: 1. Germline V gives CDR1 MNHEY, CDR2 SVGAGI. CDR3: CASSYSLAGTQYF. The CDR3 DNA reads TGTGCCAGCAGTTACTCGCTAGCGGGTACGCAGTATTTT.

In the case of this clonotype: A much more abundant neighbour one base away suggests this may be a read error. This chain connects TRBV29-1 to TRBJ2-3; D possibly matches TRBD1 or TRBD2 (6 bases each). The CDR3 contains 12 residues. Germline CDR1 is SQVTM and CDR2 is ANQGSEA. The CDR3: CGVEGGPDTQYF. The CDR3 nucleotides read TGCGGCGTGGAGGGGGGCCCAGATACGCAGTATTTT.

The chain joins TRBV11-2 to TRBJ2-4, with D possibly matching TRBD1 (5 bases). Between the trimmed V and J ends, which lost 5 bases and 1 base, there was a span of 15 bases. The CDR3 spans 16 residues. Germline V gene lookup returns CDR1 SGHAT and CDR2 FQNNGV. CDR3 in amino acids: CASSPLWGVAKNIQYF. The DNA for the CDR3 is TGTGCCAGCAGCCCATTGTGGGGCGTGGCCAAAAACATTCAGTACTTC.

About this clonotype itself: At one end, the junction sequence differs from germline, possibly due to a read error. The CDR3 spells CASSSTENNSPLHF. The CDR3, as DNA: TGCGCCAGCAGCTCAACAGAGAATAATTCACCCCTCCACTTC. The chain carries TRBV5-1 and TRBJ1-6; no clear D. Germline lookup yields CDR1 SGHRS and CDR2 YFSETQ. The CDR3 totals 14 residues.

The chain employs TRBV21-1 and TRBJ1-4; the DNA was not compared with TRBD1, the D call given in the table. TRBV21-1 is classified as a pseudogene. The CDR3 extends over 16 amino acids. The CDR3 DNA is TGTGCCAGCAGCAAAAGCGGGGGGATTCTCCATGAAAAACTGTTTTTT. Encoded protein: CASSKSGGILHEKLFF.

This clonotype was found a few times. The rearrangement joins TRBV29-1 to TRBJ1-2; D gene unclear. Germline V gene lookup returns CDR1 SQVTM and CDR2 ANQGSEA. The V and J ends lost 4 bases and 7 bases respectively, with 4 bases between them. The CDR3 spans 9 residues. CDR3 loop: CSVVPGYTF. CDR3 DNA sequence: TGCAGCGTTGTCCCTGGCTACACCTTC.

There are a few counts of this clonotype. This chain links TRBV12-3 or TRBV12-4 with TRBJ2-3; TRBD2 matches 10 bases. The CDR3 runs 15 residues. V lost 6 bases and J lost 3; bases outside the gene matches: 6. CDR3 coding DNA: TGTGCCAGCAGGCCGGGACTAGCGTTGACAGATACGCAGTATTTT. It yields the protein CASRPGLALTDTQYF.

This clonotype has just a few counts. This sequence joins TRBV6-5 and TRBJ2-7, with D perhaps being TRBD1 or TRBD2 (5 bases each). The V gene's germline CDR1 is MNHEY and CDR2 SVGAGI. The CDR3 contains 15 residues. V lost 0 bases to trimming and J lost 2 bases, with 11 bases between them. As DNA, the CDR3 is TGTGCCAGCAGTTACTCTTCGGGACGTCCCTACGAGCAGTACTTC. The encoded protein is CASSYSSGRPYEQYF.

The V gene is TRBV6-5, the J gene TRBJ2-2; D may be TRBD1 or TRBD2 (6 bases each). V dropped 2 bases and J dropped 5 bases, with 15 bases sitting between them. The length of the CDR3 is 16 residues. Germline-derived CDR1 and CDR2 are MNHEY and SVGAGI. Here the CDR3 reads CASSYRRGALTGELFF. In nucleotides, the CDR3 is TGTGCCAGCAGTTACAGGAGGGGGGCCCTGACCGGGGAGCTGTTTTTT.

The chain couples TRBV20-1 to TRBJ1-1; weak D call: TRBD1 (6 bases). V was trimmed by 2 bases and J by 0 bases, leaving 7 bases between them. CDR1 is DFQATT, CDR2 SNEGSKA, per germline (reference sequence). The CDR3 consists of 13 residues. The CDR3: CSARRDMNTEAFF. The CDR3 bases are TGCAGTGCTAGAAGGGACATGAACACTGAAGCTTTCTTT.

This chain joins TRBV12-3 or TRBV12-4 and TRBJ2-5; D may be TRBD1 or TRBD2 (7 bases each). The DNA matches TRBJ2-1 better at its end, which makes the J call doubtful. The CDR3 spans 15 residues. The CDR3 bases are TGTGCCAGCAGTTCCGTGGGGGGAGGGGGCGATGAGCAGTTCTTC. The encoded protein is CASSSVGGGGDEQFF.

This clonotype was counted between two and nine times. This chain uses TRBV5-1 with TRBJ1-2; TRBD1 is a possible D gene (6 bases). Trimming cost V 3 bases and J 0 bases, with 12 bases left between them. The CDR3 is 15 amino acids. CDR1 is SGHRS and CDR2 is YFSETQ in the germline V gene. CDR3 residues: CASSWGTRANYGYTF. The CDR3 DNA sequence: TGCGCCAGCAGCTGGGGGACAAGAGCTAACTATGGCTACACCTTC.

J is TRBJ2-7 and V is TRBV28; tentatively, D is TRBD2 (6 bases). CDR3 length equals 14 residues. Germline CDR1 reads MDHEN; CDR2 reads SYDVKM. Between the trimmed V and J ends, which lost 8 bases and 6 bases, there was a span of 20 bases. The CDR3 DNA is TGTGCCAGCGTTCCCCTGCTAGGGCGGGGCGAGCAGTACTTC. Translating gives CASVPLLGRGEQYF. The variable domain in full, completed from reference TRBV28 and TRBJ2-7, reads DVKVTQSSRYLVKRTGEKVFLECVQDMDHENMFWYRQDPGLGLRLIYFSYDVKMKEKGDIPEGYSVSREKKERFSLILESASTNQTSMYLCASVPLLGRGEQYFGPGTRLTVT.

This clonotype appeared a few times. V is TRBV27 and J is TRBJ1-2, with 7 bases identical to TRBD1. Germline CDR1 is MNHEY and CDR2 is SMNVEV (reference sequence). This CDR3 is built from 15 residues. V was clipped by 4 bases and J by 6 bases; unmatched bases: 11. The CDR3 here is CASSWREDRVDGYTF. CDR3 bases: TGTGCCAGCAGTTGGCGAGAAGACAGGGTGGATGGCTACACCTTC.